This T cell receptor beta chain was captured in a study of beta chain features in type 1 diabetes. CDR1 ENHRY and CDR2 SYGVKD come from the germline V gene. This CDR3 is built from 13 residues. The V and J ends lost 3 bases and 7 bases respectively, with 12 bases between them. Central memory, naive, regulatory and stem cell-like memory CD4+ cells were sorted by CD45RO/CCR7/CD25/CD127/CD95/CD27. Study-wide results and caveats: TCRB CDR3s from Type 1 diabetes patients were moderately but significantly shorter in all four CD4+ subsets. The study found that naive, central memory and Treg TCRB repertoires appeared more similar in patients than in healthy donors. Shorter templates might be favored by PCR, equally in patients and controls.

This clone was detected only a few times. Antigen unknown. Every isolated RNA sample was fully reverse transcribed, so sequencing captured expressed TCRB transcripts. The repertoire was sequenced with immunoSEQ multiplex PCR; TCRdb's copy has only in-frame clones and lacks some. This sample has under 300,000 clones, with around 15% found just once. This sequence was found in a man younger than 40 with type 1 diabetes. V usage is TRBV10-3 and J usage is TRBJ2-5, with D possibly called TRBD1 or TRBD2 (5 bases each). The sequenced material came from naive CD4+ T cells from blood. CDR3 amino acids: CAISEGDAWTQYF. The CDR3 region has the DNA TGTGCCATCAGTGAAGGGGACGCCTGGACCCAGTACTTC.